This T cell receptor (beta chain) was recorded in a study of T cell responses to AZD1222 COVID-19 vaccine. General study points: Unmutated variant regions are reportedly the target of nearly half of TCRs that are spike-specific. Baseline antibody screening turned up just six or seven seropositive AZD1222 recipients.

To note about this clone: The target antigen is unknown.

TCRdb's table, derived via immunoSEQ multiplex PCR, lists solely in-frame clones and lacks some. The table shows 95,000 or so clones, with approximately 91% occurring only once. CDR1 is KGHSH and CDR2 is LQKENI in the germline V gene. The CDR3 consists of 15 residues. Trimming cost V 2 bases and J 7 bases; bases outside gene matches: 8. This receptor was obtained from an adult in good health. Sequencing was performed on peripheral blood, taken on day 0 of AZD1222 vaccination. The gene calls are TRBV18 and TRBJ1-1, with 9 bases that match TRBD1. The CDR3 coding sequence is TGTGCCAGCTCACCAACACCGGGACAGGGCAATGAAGCTTTCTTT. Protein product: CASSPTPGQGNEAFF.